A selection of T cell receptor beta chains follows, all from one sample in a study of T-cell reconstitution after alpha-beta-depleted transplantation in children. Each CDR3 protein gets one entry after TCRdb re-called the PCR reads with MiXCR. The sample holds hundreds of thousands of distinct CDR3 sequences, around 15% seen once. The material was PBMCs, mostly from graft donor cells, obtained 360 days after TCRalphabeta/CD19-depleted stem cell transplant. The receptors derive from a boy in the first two years of life who had a stem cell transplant for Wiskott-Aldrich syndrome, so the T cells may come from the graft donor. Each CDR3 is given with its conserved first and last residue. D genes are given only for firm matches. Size is stated for part of the rows, as once, few or many counts, or as a class when the clone is expanded.

>TRBV29-1|TRBJ2-3|-|few
CSVGSRADTQYF
TGCAGCGTTGGATCCAGAGCCGATACGCAGTATTTT
>TRBV28|TRBJ2-4|-|-
CASSSLWAGAKNIQYF
TGTGCCAGCAGTTCTCTTTGGGCAGGGGCCAAAAACATTCAGTACTTC
>TRBV19|TRBJ2-2|-|many
CASSTTGTFVTGELFF
TGTGCCAGTAGTACCACCGGGACATTTGTCACCGGGGAGCTGTTTTTT
>TRBV9|TRBJ2-3|-|few
CASSVGTDTQYF
TGTGCCAGCAGCGTGGGCACAGATACGCAGTATTTT
>TRBV7-7|TRBJ2-5|-|-
CASSFSAAAGETQYF
TGTGCCAGCAGCTTTTCAGCGGCCGCCGGAGAGACCCAGTACTTC
>TRBV5-1|TRBJ2-5|TRBD2|few
CASSRSGTRALLPQETQYF
TGCGCCAGCTCAAGGTCTGGGACTAGGGCTTTGCTTCCTCAAGAGACCCAGTACTTC
>TRBV12-3/TRBV12-4|TRBJ2-1|-|few
CASRGPGELDNEQFF
TGTGCCAGCAGGGGCCCCGGGGAGCTAGACAATGAGCAGTTCTTC
>TRBV7-9|TRBJ2-2|-|few
CASSLDGATGELFF
TGTGCCAGCAGCTTAGACGGGGCCACCGGGGAGCTGTTTTTT
>TRBV10-3|TRBJ2-2|TRBD1|few
CAIGGDRGVTGELFF
TGTGCCATCGGGGGGGACAGGGGAGTAACCGGGGAGCTGTTTTTT
>TRBV12-3/TRBV12-4|TRBJ2-4|-|-
CASSFGTSQNIQYF
TGTGCCAGCAGTTTCGGCACCTCTCAAAACATTCAGTACTTC
>TRBV18|TRBJ2-2|-|-
CASSPRQNTGELFF
TGTGCCAGCTCACCTCGCCAGAACACCGGGGAGCTGTTTTTT
>TRBV12-3/TRBV12-4|TRBJ2-1|TRBD1|-
CASTPGGQGGNEQFF
TGTGCCAGCACCCCCGGGGGACAGGGGGGGAATGAGCAGTTCTTC
>TRBV7-2|TRBJ2-7|-|many
CASSLAYRDTFTYEQYF
TGTGCCAGCAGCTTAGCATACCGGGACACGTTTACCTACGAGCAGTACTTC
>TRBV10-3|TRBJ2-4|TRBD1|-
CAISLDRGKNIQYF
TGTGCCATCAGCCTGGACAGGGGCAAAAACATTCAGTACTTC
>TRBV24-1|TRBJ2-2|TRBD2|few
CATSDPSGGHGELFF
TGTGCCACCAGTGACCCCAGCGGGGGCCACGGAGAGCTGTTTTTT
>TRBV12-3/TRBV12-4|TRBJ2-5|-|many
CASSSHGAIRETQYF
TGTGCCAGCAGTTCTCACGGGGCAATCAGAGAGACCCAGTACTTC
>TRBV7-9|TRBJ1-2|TRBD1|-
CASSLSTGNGYTF
TGTGCCAGCAGCCTATCGACAGGGAACGGCTACACCTTC
>TRBV15|TRBJ2-1|-|many
CATSPRAGTYNEQFF
TGTGCCACCAGCCCCCGGGCAGGGACCTACAATGAGCAGTTCTTC
>TRBV12-5|TRBJ1-4|-|-
CAGGATNEKLFF
TGTGCTGGCGGTGCAACTAATGAAAAACTGTTTTTT
>TRBV7-2|TRBJ2-7|-|-
CASSLIGQYDEQYF
TGTGCCAGCAGCTTAATTGGCCAATACGACGAGCAGTACTTC
>TRBV5-1|TRBJ2-7|-|few
CASRGGLASSYEQYF
TGCGCCAGCAGGGGGGGGCTAGCGTCATCCTACGAGCAGTACTTC
>TRBV3-1|TRBJ2-1|-|-
CASSQGLTEQFF
TGTGCCAGCAGCCAAGGTTTAACTGAGCAGTTCTTC
>TRBV20-1|TRBJ2-3|-|-
CSARPGPGQYF
TGCAGTGCCAGACCGGGACCGGGCCAGTATTTT
>TRBV7-2|TRBJ1-1|TRBD1|-
CASSLDYRGSTEAFF
TGTGCCAGCAGCTTAGATTACAGGGGAAGCACTGAAGCTTTCTTT
>TRBV3-1|TRBJ2-1|-|-
CASSQDRRQLTDNEQFF
TGTGCCAGCAGCCAAGATCGGCGGCAGCTAACCGACAATGAGCAGTTCTTC
>TRBV5-1|TRBJ1-5|TRBD1|few
CASSKGTGGPNQPQHF
TGCGCCAGCAGCAAAGGTACAGGGGGCCCCAATCAGCCCCAGCATTTT
>TRBV2|TRBJ2-5|-|few
CASEAGVLKTQYF
TGTGCCAGCGAGGCAGGGGTTTTGAAGACCCAGTACTTC
>TRBV7-9|TRBJ1-1|-|many
CASSPGGDTEAFF
TGTGCCAGCAGCCCGGGGGGGGACACTGAAGCTTTCTTT